These T cell receptor beta chains were read from a single sample in a study of T cell repertoires in cytomegalovirus infection. A single record per CDR3 protein comes from TCRdb applying MiXCR to the reads. Among approximately 500,000 distinct CDR3 sequences listed, approximately 15% were seen once. Sample: CD8+ T cells from PBMCs. These TCRs come from a human donor in good health (CMV status not recorded). Some clones in this sample may be carry-over from other donors' samples. Both conserved end residues are trimmed from each CDR3.

>TRBJ2-1|TRBV12-3/TRBV12-4
ASSLTGEGHNEQF
>TRBJ2-5|TRBV24-1
ATSDPPRRGFQETQY
>TRBJ1-4|TRBV6-6
ASSYSEGGGKLF
>TRBJ1-1|TRBV15
ATSRERGIGTGGPGAF
>TRBJ1-2|TRBV9
ASSVEGMSGYT
>TRBJ2-5|TRBV5-6
ASSSLVVRDTQETQY
>TRBJ2-7|TRBV29-1
SALLGPTHEQY
>TRBJ2-5|TRBV2
ASKGGRETQY
>TRBJ1-2|TRBV12-5
AWGWSYGYT
>TRBJ2-7|TRBV6-8
ASSPSAVDEQY
>TRBJ1-1|TRBV18
ASSPKQDRVYVTMNTEAF
>TRBJ1-2|TRBV5-4
ASSQRTDYGYT
>TRBJ1-2|TRBV2
ASSGLRTGGHRADVNYGYT
>TRBJ2-3|TRBV27
ASSRPQGYSTDTQY
>TRBJ2-7|TRBV19
ASSIGHSYEQY
>TRBJ2-2|TRBV7-9
ASSPRGTGTGELF
>TRBJ1-2|TRBV29-1
SVLGEEGNYGYT
>TRBJ1-3|TRBV12-5
ASGYGGSGNTIY
>TRBJ2-7|TRBV5-4
ASSLGVVSYEQY
>TRBJ1-2|TRBV7-9
ATEKVNYGYT
>TRBJ2-7|TRBV12-5
ASGLRGAPPDEQY
>TRBJ2-3|TRBV7-3
ASSEGTSGRTDTQY
>TRBJ2-7|TRBV30
AWGGQGTYEQY
>TRBJ2-2|TRBV30
AWSRGMNTGELF
>TRBJ2-5|TRBV7-6
ASSPPEGKETQY
>TRBJ1-2|TRBV19
ASSYNNYGYT
>TRBJ1-4|TRBV3-1
ASSPPTTGVVGEKLF
>TRBJ1-5|TRBV6-1
ASRGAGTNFNQPQH
>TRBJ1-1|TRBV19
ACGDRGNTEAF
>TRBJ1-1|TRBV7-9
ASSLKGSLPNTEAF
>TRBJ2-1|TRBV11-1
ASRTADEQF
>TRBJ1-2|TRBV12-3/TRBV12-4
ASNLGGVNYGYT
>TRBJ2-7|TRBV10-3
AVAVGTRLSYEQY
>TRBJ2-3|TRBV3-1
ASSPYPTTSEGTDTQY
>TRBJ1-1|TRBV12-5
ASGPSGVTEAF
>TRBJ1-1|TRBV9
ASSVRSTPSTEAF